This TCR beta chain comes out of a study of cytomegalovirus exposure and HLA in healthy donors. V lost 3 bases to trimming and J lost 2 bases; unmatched junction nucleotides: 3. CDR3 length: 14 residues. Germline V gene lookup returns CDR1 SGDLS and CDR2 YYNGEE. The study ran its PCR with 60 Vbeta and 13 Jbeta primers. The table came from immunoSEQ multiplex PCR; TCRdb's copy has only in-frame clones and leaves some out. Of 100,000 or so clones in the sample, around 75% are singletons; the top ten hold about 10%. This sequence originates from a man aged 50 to 59 in good health and CMV-seronegative. Sample: PBMCs. The V and J genes are TRBV9 and TRBJ2-3; 7 bases map to TRBD1. The CDR3 DNA sequence: TGTGCCAGCAGCGCCGGGACAGTCACAGATACGCAGTATTTT. Encoded protein: CASSAGTVTDTQYF.